These 7 T cell receptor beta chains share one sample of origin, sequenced in a study of cytomegalovirus exposure and HLA in healthy donors. PCR was performed using 60 Vbeta and 13 Jbeta primers. Method: immunoSEQ multiplex PCR; TCRdb's copy keeps in-frame clones and lacks some. The profile covers 160,000 or so clones, with roughly 80% appearing a single time and around 9.8% taken by the ten largest. What was sequenced was PBMCs. These receptors were obtained from a man younger than 35 in good health and CMV-seropositive.

This rearrangement joins TRBV11-2 to TRBJ2-2; 10 bases fit TRBD2. The CDR3 sequence is 15 residues long. V gave up 1 base and J gave up 4 bases; unmatched junction bases: 0. CDR1 is SGHAT and CDR2 is FQNNGV in the germline V gene. The CDR3 region is CASSLGTSGTGELFF. The CDR3 DNA reads TGTGCCAGCAGCTTAGGGACTAGCGGCACCGGGGAGCTGTTTTTT.

The chain couples TRBV7-6 to TRBJ2-1; D uncertain. V lost 4 bases and J 12 bases, leaving 13 bases between the germline ends. Looked up from germline, CDR1 is SGHVS and CDR2 is FNYEAQ. The CDR3 is 12 amino acids. CDR3 sequence (DNA): TGTGCCAGCAGCTCCCCAAATAGAGGGCAGTTCTTC. Its protein product is CASSSPNRGQFF.

CDR3 DNA sequence: TGTGCCAGTAGTCCTTACTACGTGGACACTGAAGCTTTCTTT. Translation gives CASSPYYVDTEAFF. The rearrangement joins TRBV19 to TRBJ1-1; D ambiguous. V lost 5 bases and J lost 3, with 13 bases in between. Looked up from germline, CDR1 is LNHDA and CDR2 is SQIVND (reference sequence). This CDR3 spans 14 amino acids.

A note on this clone: Other nucleotide sequences from this sample produce the same CDR3. This chain connects TRBV18 to TRBJ1-4; the match to TRBD1 covers 10 bases. Germline V gene data show CDR1 as KGHSH and CDR2 as LQKENI. V shed 3 bases and J 5 bases; nucleotides not matched to a gene: 0. This CDR3 has 14 residues. As DNA, the CDR3 is TGTGCCAGCTCACCGGGACAGGGGAATGAAAAACTGTTTTTT. Its protein product is CASSPGQGNEKLFF.

The J gene is TRBJ2-3, the V gene TRBV7-3, with a weak D call TRBD2 (6 bases). The CDR3 is 15 residues long. Germline V gene lookup returns CDR1 SGHTA and CDR2 FQGTGA. Trimming removed 1 base from V and 0 bases from J, with 8 bases in between. Here the CDR3 DNA reads TGTGCCAGCAGCTTAATGGGGAGGAGCACAGATACGCAGTATTTT. Amino acids: CASSLMGRSTDTQYF. Together with reference TRBV7-3 and TRBJ2-3, the CDR3 gives the full variable domain: GAGVSQTPSNKVTEKGKYVELRCDPISGHTALYWYRQSLGQGPEFLIYFQGTGAADDSGLPNDRFFAVRPEGSVSTLKIQRTERGDSAVYLCASSLMGRSTDTQYFGPGTRLTVL.

This chain joins TRBV25-1 and TRBJ2-5; 11 bases are a match to TRBD2. CDR3 length: 16 amino acids. The trim removed 3 bases at V and 1 base at J, leaving 4 bases unmatched. Germline CDR1 MGHDK, CDR2 SYGVNS. In DNA, the CDR3 is TGTGCCAGCAGTGAGCTAGCGGGGGGAGGCCAAGAGACCCAGTACTTC. It translates to CASSELAGGGQETQYF.

This rearrangement joins TRBV7-6 to TRBJ2-5, with D tentatively TRBD2 (5 bases). Deletions cut 7 bases from V and 11 bases from J, with 23 bases between. The CDR3 is 14 amino acids. In germline, CDR1 is SGHVS, CDR2 FNYEAQ. The CDR3 DNA reads TGTGCCAGCACTTTTGGGCAGTCCTGGGGAGAGCAGTACTTC. Its translation: CASTFGQSWGEQYF.